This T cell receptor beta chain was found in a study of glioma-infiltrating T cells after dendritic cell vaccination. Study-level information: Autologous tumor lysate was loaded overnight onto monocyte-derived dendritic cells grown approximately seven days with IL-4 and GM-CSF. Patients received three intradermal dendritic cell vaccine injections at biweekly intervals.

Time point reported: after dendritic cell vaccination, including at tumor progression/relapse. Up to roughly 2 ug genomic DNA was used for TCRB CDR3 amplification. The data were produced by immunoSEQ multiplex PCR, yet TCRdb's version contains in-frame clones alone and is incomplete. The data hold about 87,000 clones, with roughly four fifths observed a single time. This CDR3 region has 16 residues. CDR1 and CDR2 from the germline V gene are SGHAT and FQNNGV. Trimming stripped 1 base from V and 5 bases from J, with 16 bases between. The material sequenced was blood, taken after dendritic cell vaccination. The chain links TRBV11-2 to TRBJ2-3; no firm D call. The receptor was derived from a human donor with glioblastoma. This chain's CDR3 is CASSLAPRFREDTQYF. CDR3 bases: TGTGCCAGCAGCTTAGCTCCCAGGTTCCGAGAAGATACGCAGTATTTT.